This TCR beta chain was documented in a study of shared clonotypes between healthy human individuals. A note on this clone: Different DNA sequences within this sample yield the same CDR3.

TCRdb's copy holds only in-frame clones and misses some; the assay was immunoSEQ multiplex PCR. The sample records 550,000 to 700,000 clones, around 73% being singletons. CDR3 length equals 14 residues. Germline V gene sequence: CDR1 LNHDA, CDR2 SQIVND (reference sequence). Trimming shortened V by 5 bases and J by 3 bases, and 10 bases separated the two germline ends. V gene TRBV19 combines with J gene TRBJ2-2; TRBD1 is a possible D gene (6 bases). Sequencing was done on a sample of memory CD4+ T cells sorted from blood. Subset denoted: CD45RA-negative fraction. The source is a woman aged 25 to 39 in good health. The CDR3 coding sequence is TGTGCCAGTAGTCCGGGGACACACACCGGGGAGCTGTTTTTT. It encodes CASSPGTHTGELFF.